By frequency, the clone carrying this T cell receptor beta chain is medium-sized. What it recognizes is unknown. This CDR3 is built from 14 residues. Per germline, CDR1 SGHVS and CDR2 FNYEAQ. Roughly 38,000 genome equivalents of blood DNA were amplified for TRB. The sample comes from a study of T cell clusters in autoimmune cytopenias. Findings of the study overall: Functional roles of the in silico T cell clusters still await experimental validation. Exclusive TRB clusters were 2.5 to 3.5-fold more numerous in healthy donors than in active autoimmune hepatitis.

TRB was amplified by touch-down multiplex PCR, primer pools A and B combined. TCRdb reprocessed the multiplex PCR reads; each CDR3 protein has one entry and no DNA is given. The table lists about 3,200 distinct CDR3 sequences. The sequenced sample consisted of peripheral blood. The clonotype was recovered from a human donor with an autoimmune cytopenia or autoimmune hepatitis (not recorded which). The chain links TRBV7-6 to TRBJ2-7; without DNA, the TCRdb call of TRBD1 cannot be checked. CDR3 sequence reads: CATAWEGSGGEQYF.